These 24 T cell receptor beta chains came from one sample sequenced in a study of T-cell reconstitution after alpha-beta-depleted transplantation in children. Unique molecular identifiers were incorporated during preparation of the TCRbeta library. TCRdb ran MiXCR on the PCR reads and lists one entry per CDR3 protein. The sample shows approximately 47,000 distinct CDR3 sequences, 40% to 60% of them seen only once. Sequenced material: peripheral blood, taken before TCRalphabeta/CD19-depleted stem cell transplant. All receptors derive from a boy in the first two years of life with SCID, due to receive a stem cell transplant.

The CDR3 DNA follows: TGTGCCAGCAGCCGGACTAGCGGGGGGGGCACAGATACGCAGTATTTT. Encoded protein: CASSRTSGGGTDTQYF. V gene TRBV9 combines with J gene TRBJ2-3; 15 bases line up with TRBD2. From germline, CDR1 is SGDLS and CDR2 YYNGEE. This CDR3 comprises 16 residues. Trimming cost V 4 bases and J 1 base; bases outside gene matches: 1.

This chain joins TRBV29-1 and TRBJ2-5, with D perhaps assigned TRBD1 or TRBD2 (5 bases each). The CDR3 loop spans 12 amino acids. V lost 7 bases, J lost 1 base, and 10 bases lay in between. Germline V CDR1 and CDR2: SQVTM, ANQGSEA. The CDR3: CSARDGQETQYF. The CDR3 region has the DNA TGCAGCGCCCGGGACGGCCAAGAGACCCAGTACTTC.

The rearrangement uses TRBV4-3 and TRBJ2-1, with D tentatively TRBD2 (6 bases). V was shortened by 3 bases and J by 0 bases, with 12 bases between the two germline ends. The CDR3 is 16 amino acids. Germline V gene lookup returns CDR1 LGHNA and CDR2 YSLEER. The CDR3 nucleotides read TGCGCCAGCAGCCAGGAAGCGACTAGCTCCTACAATGAGCAGTTCTTC. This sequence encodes CASSQEATSSYNEQFF.

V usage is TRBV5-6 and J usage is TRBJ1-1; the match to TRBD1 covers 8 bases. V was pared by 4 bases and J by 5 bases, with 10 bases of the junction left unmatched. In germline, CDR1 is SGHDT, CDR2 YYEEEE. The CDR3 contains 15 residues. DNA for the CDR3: TGTGCCAGCAGCCGCGCGACAGGGGCTGGAACTGAAGCTTTCTTT. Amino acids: CASSRATGAGTEAFF. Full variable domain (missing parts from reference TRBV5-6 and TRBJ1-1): DAGVTQSPTHLIKTRGQQVTLRCSPKSGHDTVSWYQQALGQGPQFIFQYYEEEERQRGNFPDRFSGHQFPNYSSELNVNALLLGDSALYLCASSRATGAGTEAFFGQGTRLTVV.

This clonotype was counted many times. DNA of the CDR3: TGTGCCAGCAGCCCAGATGGGGACACCAGCAAACTCTACGAGCAGTACTTC. Protein product: CASSPDGDTSKLYEQYF. The rearrangement links TRBV7-6 to TRBJ2-7; D perhaps matches TRBD1 (6 bases). Germline CDR1 is SGHVS and CDR2 is FNYEAQ. The CDR3 is made up of 17 amino acids. V was trimmed by 5 bases and J by 3 bases, leaving 23 bases between them. The variable domain in full, with the rest retrieved from reference TRBV7-6 and TRBJ2-7, is GAGVSQSPRYKVTKRGQDVALRCDPISGHVSLYWYRQALGQGPEFLTYFNYEAQQDKSGLPNDRFSAERPEGSISTLTIQRTEQRDSAMYRCASSPDGDTSKLYEQYFGPGTRLTVT.

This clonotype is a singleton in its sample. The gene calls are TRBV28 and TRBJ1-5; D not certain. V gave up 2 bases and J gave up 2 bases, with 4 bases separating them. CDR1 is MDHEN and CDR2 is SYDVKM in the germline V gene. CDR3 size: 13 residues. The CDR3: CASSLLGNQPQHF. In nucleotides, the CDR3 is TGTGCCAGCAGTTTACTGGGCAATCAGCCCCAGCATTTT. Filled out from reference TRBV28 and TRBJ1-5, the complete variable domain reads DVKVTQSSRYLVKRTGEKVFLECVQDMDHENMFWYRQDPGLGLRLIYFSYDVKMKEKGDIPEGYSVSREKKERFSLILESASTNQTSMYLCASSLLGNQPQHFGDGTRLSIL.

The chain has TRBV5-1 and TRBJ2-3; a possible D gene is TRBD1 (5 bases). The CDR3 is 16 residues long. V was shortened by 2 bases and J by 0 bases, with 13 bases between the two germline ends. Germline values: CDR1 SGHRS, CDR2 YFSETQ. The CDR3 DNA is TGCGCCAGCAGCTTACAGGCCGCATACAGCACAGATACGCAGTATTTT. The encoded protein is CASSLQAAYSTDTQYF.

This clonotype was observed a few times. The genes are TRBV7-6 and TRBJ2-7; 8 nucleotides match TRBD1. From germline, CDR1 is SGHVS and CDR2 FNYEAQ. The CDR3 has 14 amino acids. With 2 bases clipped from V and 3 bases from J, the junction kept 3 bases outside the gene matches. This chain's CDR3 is CASSLTGQGYEQYF. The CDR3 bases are TGTGCCAGCAGCTTAACTGGACAGGGCTACGAGCAGTACTTC.

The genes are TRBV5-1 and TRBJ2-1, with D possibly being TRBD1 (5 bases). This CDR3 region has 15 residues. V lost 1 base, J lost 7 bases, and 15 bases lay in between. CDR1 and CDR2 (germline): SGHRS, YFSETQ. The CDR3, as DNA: TGCGCCAGCAGCTTGTCCCCCAGGGCGGCGAATGAGCAGTTCTTC. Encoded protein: CASSLSPRAANEQFF.

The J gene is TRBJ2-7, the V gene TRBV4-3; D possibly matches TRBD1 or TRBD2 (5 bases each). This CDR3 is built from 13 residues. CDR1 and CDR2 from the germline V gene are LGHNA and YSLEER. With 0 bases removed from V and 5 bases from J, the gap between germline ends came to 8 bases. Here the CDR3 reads CASSQDQGHEQYF. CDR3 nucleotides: TGCGCCAGCAGCCAAGATCAGGGACACGAGCAGTACTTC.

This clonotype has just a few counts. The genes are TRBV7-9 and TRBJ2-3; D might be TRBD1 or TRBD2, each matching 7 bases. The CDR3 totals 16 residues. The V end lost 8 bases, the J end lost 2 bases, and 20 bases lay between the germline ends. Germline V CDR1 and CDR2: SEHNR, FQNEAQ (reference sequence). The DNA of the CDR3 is TGTGCCAGCTACGCTGGGAGGGGGCCTAACACAGATACGCAGTATTTT. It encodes CASYAGRGPNTDTQYF.

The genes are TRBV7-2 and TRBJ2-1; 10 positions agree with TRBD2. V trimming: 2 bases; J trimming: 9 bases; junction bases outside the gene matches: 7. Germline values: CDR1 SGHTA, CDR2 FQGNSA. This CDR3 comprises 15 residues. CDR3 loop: CASSLYAGLAFEQFF. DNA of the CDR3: TGTGCCAGCAGCTTATATGCGGGACTAGCGTTTGAGCAGTTCTTC.

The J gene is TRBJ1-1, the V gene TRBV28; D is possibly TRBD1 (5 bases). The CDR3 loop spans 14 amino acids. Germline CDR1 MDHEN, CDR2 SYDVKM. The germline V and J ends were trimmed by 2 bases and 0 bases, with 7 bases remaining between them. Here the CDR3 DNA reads TGTGCCAGCAGTTTAACAGGCATGAACACTGAAGCTTTCTTT. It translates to CASSLTGMNTEAFF. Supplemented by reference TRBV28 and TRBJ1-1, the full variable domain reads DVKVTQSSRYLVKRTGEKVFLECVQDMDHENMFWYRQDPGLGLRLIYFSYDVKMKEKGDIPEGYSVSREKKERFSLILESASTNQTSMYLCASSLTGMNTEAFFGQGTRLTVV.

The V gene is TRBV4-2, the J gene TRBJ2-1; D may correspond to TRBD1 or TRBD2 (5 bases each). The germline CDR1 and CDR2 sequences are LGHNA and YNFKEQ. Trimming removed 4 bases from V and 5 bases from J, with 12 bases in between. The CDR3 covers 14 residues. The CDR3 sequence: CASSPGLSNNEQFF. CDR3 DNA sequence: TGTGCCAGCAGCCCGGGGCTGTCAAACAATGAGCAGTTCTTC.

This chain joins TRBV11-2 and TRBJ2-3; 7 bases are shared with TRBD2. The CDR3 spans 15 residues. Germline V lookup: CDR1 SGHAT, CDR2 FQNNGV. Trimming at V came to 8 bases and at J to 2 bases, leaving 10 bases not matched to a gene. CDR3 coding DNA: TGTGCCAGCGACACGGGGCGGGGGTTCACAGATACGCAGTATTTT. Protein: CASDTGRGFTDTQYF.

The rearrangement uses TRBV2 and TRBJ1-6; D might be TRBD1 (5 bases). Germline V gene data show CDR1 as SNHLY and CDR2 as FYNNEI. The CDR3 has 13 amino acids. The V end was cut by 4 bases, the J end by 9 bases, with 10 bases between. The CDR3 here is CASSVRGLSPLHF. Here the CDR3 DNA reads TGTGCCAGCAGTGTTAGGGGTCTTTCACCCCTCCACTTT.

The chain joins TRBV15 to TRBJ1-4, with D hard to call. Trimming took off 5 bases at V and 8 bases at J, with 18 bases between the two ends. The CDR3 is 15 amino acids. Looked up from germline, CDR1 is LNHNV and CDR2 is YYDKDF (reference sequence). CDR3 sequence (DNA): TGTGCCACCAGCGATAGACTTCGAGATAGGGAAAAACTGTTTTTT. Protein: CATSDRLRDREKLFF.

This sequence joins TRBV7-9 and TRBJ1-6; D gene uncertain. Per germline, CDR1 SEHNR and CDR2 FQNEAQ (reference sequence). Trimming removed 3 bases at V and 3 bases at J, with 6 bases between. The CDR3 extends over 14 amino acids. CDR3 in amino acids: CASSLGNYNSPLHF. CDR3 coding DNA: TGTGCCAGCAGCTTGGGGAACTATAATTCACCCCTCCACTTT.

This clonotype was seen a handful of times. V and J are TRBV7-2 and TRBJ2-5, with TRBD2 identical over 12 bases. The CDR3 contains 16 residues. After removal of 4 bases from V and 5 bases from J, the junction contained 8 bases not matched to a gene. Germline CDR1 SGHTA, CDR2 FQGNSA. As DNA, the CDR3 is TGTGCCAGCAGCTCGCTAGCGGGGGGGCCTCGGGAGACCCAGTACTTC. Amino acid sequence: CASSSLAGGPRETQYF. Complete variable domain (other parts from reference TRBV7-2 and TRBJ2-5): GAGVSQSPSNKVTEKGKDVELRCDPISGHTALYWYRQSLGQGLEFLIYFQGNSAPDKSGLPSDRFSAERTGGSVSTLTIQRTQQEDSAVYLCASSSLAGGPRETQYFGPGTRLLVL.

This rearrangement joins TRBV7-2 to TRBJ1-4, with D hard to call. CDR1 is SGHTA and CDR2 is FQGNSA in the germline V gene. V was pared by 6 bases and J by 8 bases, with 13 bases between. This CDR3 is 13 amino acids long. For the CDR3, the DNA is TGTGCCAGCAGACCTGTGGCCGGCGAAAAACTGTTTTTT. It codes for CASRPVAGEKLFF.

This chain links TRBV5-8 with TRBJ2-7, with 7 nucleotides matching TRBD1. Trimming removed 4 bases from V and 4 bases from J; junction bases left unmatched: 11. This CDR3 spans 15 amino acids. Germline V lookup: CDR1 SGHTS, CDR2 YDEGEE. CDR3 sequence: CASSPWDSSLYEQYF. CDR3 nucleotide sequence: TGTGCCAGCAGCCCTTGGGACAGTTCTCTTTACGAGCAGTACTTC.

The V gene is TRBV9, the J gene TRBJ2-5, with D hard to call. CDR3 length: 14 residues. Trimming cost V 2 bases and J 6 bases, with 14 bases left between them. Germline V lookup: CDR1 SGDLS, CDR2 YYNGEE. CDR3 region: CASSVDHSPKTQYF. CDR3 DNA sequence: TGTGCCAGCAGCGTTGATCACTCCCCAAAGACCCAGTACTTC. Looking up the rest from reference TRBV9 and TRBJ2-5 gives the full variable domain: DSGVTQTPKHLITATGQRVTLRCSPRSGDLSVYWYQQSLDQGLQFLIQYYNGEERAKGNILERFSAQQFPDLHSELNLSSLELGDSALYFCASSVDHSPKTQYFGPGTRLLVL.

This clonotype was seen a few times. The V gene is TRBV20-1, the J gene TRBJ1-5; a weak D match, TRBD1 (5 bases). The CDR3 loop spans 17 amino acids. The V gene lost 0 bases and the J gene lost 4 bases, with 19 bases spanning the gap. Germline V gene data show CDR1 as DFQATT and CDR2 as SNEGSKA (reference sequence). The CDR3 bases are TGCAGTGCTAGAGACCCCAATCGCCGGGACTGGAATCAGCCCCAGCATTTT. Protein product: CSARDPNRRDWNQPQHF.

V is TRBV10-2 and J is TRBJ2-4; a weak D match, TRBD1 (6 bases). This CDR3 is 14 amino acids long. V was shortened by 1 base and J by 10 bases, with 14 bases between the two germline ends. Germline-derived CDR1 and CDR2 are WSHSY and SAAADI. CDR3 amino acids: CASSEWTVSGIQYF. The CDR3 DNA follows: TGCGCCAGCAGTGAGTGGACAGTCTCGGGGATTCAGTACTTC.